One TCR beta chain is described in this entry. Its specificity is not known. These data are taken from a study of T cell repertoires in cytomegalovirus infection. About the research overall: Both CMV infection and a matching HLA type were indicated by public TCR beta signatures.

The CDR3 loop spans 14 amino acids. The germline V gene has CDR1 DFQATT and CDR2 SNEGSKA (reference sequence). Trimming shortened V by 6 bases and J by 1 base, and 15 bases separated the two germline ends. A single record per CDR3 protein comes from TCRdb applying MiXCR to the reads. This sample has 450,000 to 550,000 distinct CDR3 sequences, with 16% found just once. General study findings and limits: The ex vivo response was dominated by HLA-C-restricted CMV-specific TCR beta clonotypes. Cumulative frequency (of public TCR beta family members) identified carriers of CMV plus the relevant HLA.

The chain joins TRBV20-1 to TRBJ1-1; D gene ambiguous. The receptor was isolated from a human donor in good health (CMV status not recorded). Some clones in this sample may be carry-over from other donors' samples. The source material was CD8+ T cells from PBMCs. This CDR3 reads CSASGSHWNTEAFF. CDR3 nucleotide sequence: TGCAGTGCCAGCGGGAGTCATTGGAACACTGAAGCTTTCTTT.